One T cell receptor (beta chain) is described in this entry. Trimming at V came to 4 bases and at J to 2 bases, leaving 6 bases not matched to a gene. The CDR3 has 15 amino acids. From germline, CDR1 is SGHRS and CDR2 YFSETQ. This sample stems from a study of blood T cell repertoires in COVID-19. Study-level background: PBMCs, B-cell-depleted T cells, or T cells were the source of the cDNA or gDNA that made up the material.

Participant-given clinical history determined each cohort assignment. Sequencing used immunoSEQ multiplex PCR; TCRdb keeps in-frame clones, though not all of them. This table has approximately 220,000 clones, around 89% appearing once. The receptor was isolated from a woman under 40 who had recovered from COVID-19. The sequenced sample consisted of PBMCs or T cells enriched from blood (not recorded which). The genes are TRBV5-1 and TRBJ2-5; 9 positions agree with TRBD2. CDR3 bases: TGCGCCAGCAGCAAGGAGCGGGGGGATCAAGAGACCCAGTACTTC. Translated, it gives CASSKERGDQETQYF.